The next 8 T cell receptor beta chains were all read from a single sample in a study of beta chain features in type 1 diabetes. Sequenced material consisted of expressed TCRB transcripts (all of the isolated RNA was reverse transcribed). The method was immunoSEQ multiplex PCR; TCRdb's version includes in-frame clones alone and lacks a portion of them. There are about 140,000 clones in the sample; 6.9% occur only once, and 1.3% to 1.5% lies in the top ten. Source material: central memory CD4+ T cells from blood. The source is a woman aged 25 to 39 in good health.

This clone has a handful of counts. The V and J genes are TRBV11-2 and TRBJ2-3; 7 bases line up with TRBD2. CDR1 is SGHAT, CDR2 FQNNGV, per germline. CDR3 length: 15 residues. J was trimmed by 7 bases and V by 3 bases; bases with no gene match: 10. CDR3 residues: CASSFRRGETNTQYF. For the CDR3, the DNA is TGTGCCAGCAGCTTTCGACGGGGGGAGACAAATACGCAGTATTTT.

The V gene is TRBV6-5, the J gene TRBJ2-7; TRBD1 is a possible D gene (5 bases). This CDR3 is 15 amino acids long. Germline lookup yields CDR1 MNHEY and CDR2 SVGAGI. V gave up 0 bases and J gave up 5 bases, with 14 bases separating them. The CDR3 coding sequence is TGTGCCAGCAGTTACTCGTGGCAGGGCGTCCACGAGCAGTACTTC. Translation gives CASSYSWQGVHEQYF.

J is TRBJ2-3 and V is TRBV5-6; TRBD2 aligns across 11 bases. Germline values: CDR1 SGHDT, CDR2 YYEEEE. CDR3 size: 16 residues. V trimming: 4 bases; J trimming: 6 bases; junction bases outside the gene matches: 10. The CDR3 nucleotides are TGTGCCAGCAGCCCCCTGCGGGCTAGCGGGAGGGATACGCAGTATTTT. The encoded protein is CASSPLRASGRDTQYF.

V is TRBV28 and J is TRBJ1-5; 7 nucleotides match TRBD1. Per germline, CDR1 MDHEN and CDR2 SYDVKM. The J segment lost 4 bases and the V segment lost 6 bases, leaving 9 bases of the junction unmatched. The CDR3 extends over 15 amino acids. The DNA for the CDR3 is TGTGCCAGCAGGGCCCCCCAGGGACAGAATCAGCCCCAGCATTTT. As protein: CASRAPQGQNQPQHF.

The chain is built from TRBV28 and TRBJ2-7; a possible D gene is TRBD1 (6 bases). Germline assignment: CDR1 MDHEN and CDR2 SYDVKM. V lost 6 bases to trimming and J lost 0 bases, with 12 bases between them. The CDR3 contains 14 residues. The CDR3, as DNA: TGTGCCAGCAGAGAGACAGGCGTCTCCTACGAGCAGTACTTC. Protein sequence: CASRETGVSYEQYF.

The CDR3 loop reads CASSEAVLASGETQYF. The CDR3 DNA reads as TGTGCCAGCAGTGAAGCCGTACTAGCGTCTGGAGAGACCCAGTACTTC. The V and J genes are TRBV2 and TRBJ2-5, with TRBD2 matching over 7 bases. CDR1 and CDR2 (germline): SNHLY, FYNNEI. The CDR3 length is 16 residues. With V trimmed by 0 bases and J by 4 bases, 8 bases remained unmatched.

This clone was observed at least ten times. The chain is built from TRBV18 and TRBJ1-1, with a tentative D call TRBD1 (5 bases). The CDR3 has 15 amino acids. V lost 1 base and J 1 base, leaving 10 bases between the germline ends. CDR1 and CDR2 from the germline V gene are KGHSH and LQKENI. In nucleotides, the CDR3 is TGTGCCAGCTCACCACTGCAGGGCGAGAACACTGAAGCTTTCTTT. This sequence encodes CASSPLQGENTEAFF. Drawing the rest from reference TRBV18 and TRBJ1-1, the complete variable domain is NAGVMQNPRHLVRRRGQEARLRCSPMKGHSHVYWYRQLPEEGLKFMVYLQKENIIDESGMPKERFSAEFPKEGPSILRIQQVVRGDSAAYFCASSPLQGENTEAFFGQGTRLTVV.

The chain has TRBV19 and TRBJ2-1; unclear D gene. V was shortened by 6 bases and J by 2 bases, with 11 bases between the two germline ends. Germline V gives CDR1 LNHDA, CDR2 SQIVND (reference sequence). The CDR3 length is 14 residues. CDR3 DNA sequence: TGTGCCAGTAGGCGGAGTAGTACCTACAATGAGCAGTTCTTC. Protein product: CASRRSSTYNEQFF.